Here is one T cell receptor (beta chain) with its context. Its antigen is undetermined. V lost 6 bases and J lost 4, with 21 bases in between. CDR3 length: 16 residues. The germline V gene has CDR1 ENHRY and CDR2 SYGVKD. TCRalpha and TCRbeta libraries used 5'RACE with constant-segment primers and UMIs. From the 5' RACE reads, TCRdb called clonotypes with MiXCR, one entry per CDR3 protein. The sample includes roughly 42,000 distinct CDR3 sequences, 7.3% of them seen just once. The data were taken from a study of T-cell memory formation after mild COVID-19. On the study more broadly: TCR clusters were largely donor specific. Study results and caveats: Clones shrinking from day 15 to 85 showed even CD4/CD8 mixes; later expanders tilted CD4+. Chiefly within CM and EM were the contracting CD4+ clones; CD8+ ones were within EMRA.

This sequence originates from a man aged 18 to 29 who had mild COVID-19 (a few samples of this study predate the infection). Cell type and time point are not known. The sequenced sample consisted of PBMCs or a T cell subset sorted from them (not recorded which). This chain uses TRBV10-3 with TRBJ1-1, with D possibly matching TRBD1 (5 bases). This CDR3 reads CAIRLQVGSGGTEAFF. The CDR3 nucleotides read TGTGCCATCAGGCTACAGGTAGGAAGTGGTGGCACTGAAGCTTTCTTT.